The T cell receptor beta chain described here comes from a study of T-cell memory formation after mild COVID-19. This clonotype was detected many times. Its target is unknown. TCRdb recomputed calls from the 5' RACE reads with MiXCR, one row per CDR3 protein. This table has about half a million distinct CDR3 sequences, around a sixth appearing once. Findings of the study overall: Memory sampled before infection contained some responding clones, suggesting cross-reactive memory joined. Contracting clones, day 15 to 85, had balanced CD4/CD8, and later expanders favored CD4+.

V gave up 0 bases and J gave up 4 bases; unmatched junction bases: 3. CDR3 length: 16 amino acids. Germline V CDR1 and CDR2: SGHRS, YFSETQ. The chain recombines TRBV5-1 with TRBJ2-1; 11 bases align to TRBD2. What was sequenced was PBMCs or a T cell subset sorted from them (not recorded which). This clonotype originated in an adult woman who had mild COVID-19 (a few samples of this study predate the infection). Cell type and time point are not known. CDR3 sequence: CASSLEPSGRYNEQFF. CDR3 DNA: TGCGCCAGCAGCTTGGAACCTAGCGGGAGGTACAATGAGCAGTTCTTC.